The 29 T cell receptor beta chains reported below all come from one sample, sequenced in a study of T cell responses to AZD1222 COVID-19 vaccine. Only in-frame clones appear in the TCRdb table, and some are missing; sequencing was by immunoSEQ multiplex PCR. The data show about 94,000 clones, around 91% seen once. This specimen was peripheral blood, taken on day 0 of AZD1222 vaccination. The receptors were sampled from an adult in good health.

The genes are TRBV5-1 and TRBJ2-5; D could derive from TRBD1 or TRBD2 (5 bases each). This CDR3 has 15 amino acids. V was shortened by 0 bases and J by 5 bases, with 14 bases between the two germline ends. Germline assignment: CDR1 SGHRS and CDR2 YFSETQ. The CDR3 loop is CASSLADTRGETQYF. The CDR3 DNA follows: TGCGCCAGCAGCTTGGCGGACACCCGAGGGGAGACCCAGTACTTC.

The chain employs TRBV27 and TRBJ1-6; TRBD1 aligns across 7 bases. V lost 6 bases to trimming and J lost 5 bases; unmatched junction nucleotides: 7. The CDR3 is made up of 15 amino acids. The germline V gene has CDR1 MNHEY and CDR2 SMNVEV (reference sequence). The CDR3 nucleotides are TGTGCCAGCAGCCGATCGACAGGGAATAATTCACCCCTCCACTTT. It specifies CASSRSTGNNSPLHF.

The CDR3 region has the DNA TGTGCGGGACAGGGGGGGAATCAGCCCCAGCATTTT. This codes for CAGQGGNQPQHF. V is TRBV28 and J is TRBJ1-5; 11 bases are a match to TRBD1. The CDR3 runs to 12 residues. Germline V gene lookup returns CDR1 MDHEN and CDR2 SYDVKM.

This chain joins TRBV15 and TRBJ2-6; D uncertain. From germline, CDR1 is LNHNV and CDR2 YYDKDF (reference sequence). The CDR3 is 16 amino acids. V dropped 6 bases and J dropped 0 bases, with 12 bases sitting between them. In DNA form, the CDR3 reads TGTGCCACCAGTGAGAGATATGACTCTGGGGCCAACGTCCTGACTTTC. This codes for CATSERYDSGANVLTF.

The genes are TRBV7-9 and TRBJ1-4; 7 bases agree with TRBD1. Germline V gene data show CDR1 as SEHNR and CDR2 as FQNEAQ (reference sequence). The CDR3 is 16 amino acids. The V segment lost 5 bases and the J segment 6 bases; nucleotides outside the gene matches: 12. The CDR3 coding sequence is TGTGCCAGCAGCGAGACCCAGGGACAGCAAGATGAAAAACTGTTTTTT. Its translation is CASSETQGQQDEKLFF.

The chain links TRBV29-1 to TRBJ1-1; no firm D call. CDR1 and CDR2 (germline): SQVTM, ANQGSEA. The CDR3 is 11 amino acids. V lost 6 bases and J 0 bases, leaving 5 bases between the germline ends. This CDR3 reads CSVLMNTEAFF. CDR3 sequence (DNA): TGCAGCGTCTTGATGAACACTGAAGCTTTCTTT. The full variable domain, with the rest looked up from reference TRBV29-1 and TRBJ1-1, is SAVISQKPSRDICQRGTSLTIQCQVDSQVTMMFWYRQQPGQSLTLIATANQGSEATYESGFVIDKFPISRPNLTFSTLTVSNMSPEDSSIYLCSVLMNTEAFFGQGTRLTVV.

This clone was observed a handful of times. The CDR3 reads CASRDIDRPGYGYTF. CDR3 nucleotide sequence: TGTGCCAGCAGGGATATAGACAGGCCGGGCTATGGCTACACCTTC. V usage is TRBV3-1 (or the pseudogene TRBV3-2) and J usage is TRBJ1-2; D is perhaps TRBD1 (6 bases). Germline loops: CDR1 LGHDT, CDR2 YNNKEL (reference sequence). V lost 6 bases to trimming and J lost 4 bases, with 18 bases between them. The CDR3 is made up of 15 amino acids.

This clone has just a few counts. The rearrangement joins TRBV7-9 to TRBJ1-5; 7 positions match TRBD1. V lost 5 bases, J lost 5 bases, and 3 bases stayed unmatched. CDR3 length: 13 residues. CDR1 and CDR2 (germline): SEHNR, FQNEAQ (reference sequence). The CDR3 spells CASSGQADQPQHF. The CDR3 DNA is TGTGCCAGCAGCGGACAGGCCGATCAGCCCCAGCATTTT.

The chain recombines TRBV15 with TRBJ1-1; no firm D call. CDR3 length: 13 residues. CDR1 and CDR2 (germline): LNHNV, YYDKDF (reference sequence). V lost 0 bases, J lost 5 bases, and 7 bases lay in between. The CDR3: CATSRDPETEAFF. The CDR3 DNA reads as TGTGCCACCAGCAGAGATCCCGAGACTGAAGCTTTCTTT.

Only one count was recorded for this clone. The rearrangement links TRBV3-1 (or the pseudogene TRBV3-2) to TRBJ1-4; perhaps TRBD1 as D (6 bases). V was clipped by 3 bases and J by 0 bases, with 14 bases between them. The CDR3 loop spans 17 amino acids. CDR1 is LGHDT, CDR2 YNNKEL, per germline (reference sequence). In DNA form, the CDR3 reads TGTGCCAGCAGCCAGCTCCCGGGACATACAACTAATGAAAAACTGTTTTTT. This encodes CASSQLPGHTTNEKLFF.

This chain uses TRBV7-9 with TRBJ1-5; D remains ambiguous. Trimming took 6 bases from V and 1 from J, leaving 10 bases between them. This CDR3 contains 14 residues. Germline V gene data show CDR1 as SEHNR and CDR2 as FQNEAQ (reference sequence). CDR3 region: CASSNPGSNQPQHF. The CDR3 DNA is TGTGCCAGCAGTAATCCGGGGAGCAATCAGCCCCAGCATTTT.

The chain recombines TRBV5-4 with TRBJ2-7, with D possibly being TRBD1 or TRBD2 (5 bases each). This CDR3 spans 15 amino acids. Germline loops: CDR1 SGHNT, CDR2 YYREEE (reference sequence). V lost 0 bases, J lost 7 bases, and 17 bases lay in between. The CDR3 DNA is TGTGCCAGCAGCTTGGGGGGGATAGGTTATTCGGAGCAGTACTTC. Its translation is CASSLGGIGYSEQYF.

The chain combines TRBV27 with TRBJ1-6; tentatively, D is TRBD1 (6 bases). CDR1 and CDR2 (germline): MNHEY, SMNVEV (reference sequence). Trimming took 7 bases from V and 7 from J, leaving 14 bases between them. The CDR3 has 14 amino acids. In nucleotides, the CDR3 is TGTGCCAGCACCCCGGGGGGCGCCAATTCACCCCTCCACTTT. Translation: CASTPGGANSPLHF.

The chain has TRBV9 and TRBJ2-3; 11 bases are shared with TRBD2. The CDR3 spans 15 residues. The junction had 3 bases not matched to a gene; V was cut back by 1 base and J by 5 bases. Germline assignment: CDR1 SGDLS and CDR2 YYNGEE. The CDR3 spells CASSVTSGGIDTQYF. CDR3 DNA sequence: TGTGCCAGCAGCGTAACTAGCGGGGGAATAGATACGCAGTATTTT.

The rearrangement links TRBV7-6 to TRBJ2-2; either TRBD1 or TRBD2 may fit D (6 bases each). CDR1 and CDR2 from the germline V gene are SGHVS and FNYEAQ. The CDR3 covers 16 residues. Trimming took off 4 bases at V and 1 base at J, with 13 bases between the two ends. This CDR3 reads CASSSRRGQNTGELFF. CDR3 sequence (DNA): TGTGCCAGCAGCTCCCGGAGGGGACAGAACACCGGGGAGCTGTTTTTT.

The rearrangement joins TRBV6-2 or TRBV6-3 to TRBJ2-3; D is unclear. CDR1 is MNHEY, CDR2 SVGEGT, per germline. V lost 3 bases to trimming and J lost 7 bases, with 8 bases between them. The CDR3 has 12 residues. Here the CDR3 reads CASSYDTNTQYF. For the CDR3, the DNA is TGTGCCAGCAGTTATGACACTAATACGCAGTATTTT.

The sample holds a few counts of this clone. The chain uses TRBV11-2 and TRBJ2-7; possible D gene TRBD2, 5 bases. The CDR3 runs 14 residues. The V end lost 3 bases, the J end lost 3 bases, and 12 bases lay between the germline ends. Germline CDR1 and CDR2: SGHAT and FQNNGV. The CDR3 spells CASSFPKGDYEQYF. Here the CDR3 DNA reads TGTGCCAGCAGCTTTCCCAAGGGAGACTACGAGCAGTACTTC.

The gene calls are TRBV27 and TRBJ1-2; no reliable D call. V dropped 7 bases and J dropped 4 bases, with 7 bases sitting between them. CDR3 length: 11 residues. Germline CDR1 MNHEY, CDR2 SMNVEV (reference sequence). The DNA for the CDR3 is TGTGCCAGCAACCCATTCTATGGCTACACCTTC. This sequence encodes CASNPFYGYTF.

The chain links TRBV6-5 to TRBJ2-7; 7 nucleotides line up with TRBD2. CDR3 size: 16 residues. V shed 0 bases and J 1 base; nucleotides not matched to a gene: 6. CDR1 is MNHEY and CDR2 is SVGAGI in the germline V gene. This CDR3 reads CASSYSILAPSYEQYF. The CDR3 coding sequence is TGTGCCAGCAGTTACTCGATACTAGCGCCTTCCTACGAGCAGTACTTC.

This chain connects TRBV5-4 to TRBJ2-7; 8 bases fit TRBD2. Germline CDR1 SGHNT, CDR2 YYREEE (reference sequence). V shed 4 bases, J shed 1 base, and the junction held 13 bases outside the gene matches. CDR3 length equals 17 residues. The CDR3 sequence is CASSPTPGGGPSYEQYF. The CDR3 DNA sequence: TGTGCCAGCAGCCCGACCCCAGGCGGGGGGCCTTCCTACGAGCAGTACTTC.

V and J are TRBV24-1 and TRBJ2-2; no clear D gene. Germline V CDR1 and CDR2: KGHDR, SFDVKD. The CDR3 contains 15 residues. The germline V and J ends were trimmed by 4 bases and 3 bases, with 11 bases remaining between them. The CDR3 reads CATSDRPVDTGELFF. The CDR3 DNA is TGTGCCACCAGTGACCGACCCGTCGACACCGGGGAGCTGTTTTTT.

The chain has TRBV18 and TRBJ1-2; a possible D gene is TRBD1 (6 bases). There are 15 residues in the CDR3. Germline lookup yields CDR1 KGHSH and CDR2 LQKENI. Trimming cost V 3 bases and J 7 bases, with 18 bases left between them. The CDR3 DNA reads as TGTGCCAGCTCACCCGACCAACAGGGTACAATTGGCTACACCTTC. Amino acids: CASSPDQQGTIGYTF.

The rearrangement uses TRBV3-1 (or the pseudogene TRBV3-2) and TRBJ1-6, with 11 bases fitting TRBD1. The trim removed 6 bases at V and 6 bases at J, leaving 4 bases unmatched. Germline CDR1 reads LGHDT; CDR2 reads YNNKEL (reference sequence). This CDR3 comprises 15 residues. CDR3 loop: CASRWTGGPNSPLHF. CDR3 nucleotide sequence: TGTGCCAGCAGGTGGACAGGGGGCCCTAATTCACCCCTCCACTTT.

The J gene is TRBJ1-4, the V gene TRBV12-3 or TRBV12-4; D not certain. V shed 10 bases and J shed 5 bases, with 11 bases lying between them. The CDR3 loop spans 12 amino acids. CDR3 DNA: TGTGCCATTACGCTAGGGAATGAAAAACTGTTTTTT. Its protein is CAITLGNEKLFF.

The rearrangement links TRBV9 to TRBJ2-7; TRBD1 matches at 7 bases. V gave up 3 bases and J gave up 0 bases; unmatched junction bases: 6. The CDR3 contains 15 residues. The germline V gene encodes CDR1 SGDLS and CDR2 YYNGEE. The CDR3 sequence is CASSGSRDSSYEQYF. The CDR3 region has the DNA TGTGCCAGCAGCGGATCCCGGGACAGCTCCTACGAGCAGTACTTC.

The chain combines TRBV18 with TRBJ1-1; a possible D gene is TRBD1 (6 bases). The germline V gene has CDR1 KGHSH and CDR2 LQKENI. The CDR3 runs to 14 residues. Trimming pared 4 bases from V and 0 bases from J, leaving 9 bases between. This CDR3 is CASSHGQLNTEAFF. The CDR3 nucleotides are TGTGCCAGCTCACATGGACAGCTGAACACTGAAGCTTTCTTT.

This sequence joins TRBV4-1 and TRBJ1-1; D possibly corresponds to TRBD1 (5 bases). This CDR3 contains 15 residues. Trimming cost V 5 bases and J 6 bases, with 19 bases left between them. Per the germline V gene, CDR1 is MGHRA and CDR2 is YSYEKL. DNA for the CDR3: TGCGCCAGCAGCGGAGCGGGGGGATTAGCCTCTGAAGCTTTCTTT. Translating gives CASSGAGGLASEAFF.

The DNA of the CDR3 is TGTGCCAGCAGCTTAGATAATGAGCAGTTCTTC. As protein: CASSLDNEQFF. The chain has TRBV11-3 and TRBJ2-1; D remains unclear. The germline gives CDR1 SGHNT, CDR2 YENEEA. The CDR3 runs to 11 residues. V lost 0 bases and J 7 bases, leaving 1 base between the germline ends.

A single count supports this clone. V and J are TRBV5-4 and TRBJ2-3; TRBD1 aligns across 8 bases. Per germline, CDR1 SGHNT and CDR2 YYREEE (reference sequence). V was pared by 4 bases and J by 1 base, with 5 bases of the junction left unmatched. This CDR3 region has 15 residues. The CDR3: CASSARQGCTDTQYF. CDR3 in DNA: TGTGCCAGCAGCGCCCGACAGGGGTGCACAGATACGCAGTATTTT. Looking up the rest from reference TRBV5-4 and TRBJ2-3 gives the full variable domain: ETGVTQSPTHLIKTRGQQVTLRCSSQSGHNTVSWYQQALGQGPQFIFQYYREEENGRGNFPPRFSGLQFPNYSSELNVNALELDDSALYLCASSARQGCTDTQYFGPGTRLTVL.